This section outlines one TCR beta chain sequence together with its context. One end of the junction fails to match germline, which may point to a read error. The data were obtained in a study of cytomegalovirus exposure and HLA in healthy donors. This CDR3 contains 13 residues. The V gene's germline CDR1 is SEHNR and CDR2 FQNEAQ (reference sequence). The PCR employed 60 Vbeta primers together with 13 Jbeta primers. The method was immunoSEQ multiplex PCR; TCRdb's version includes in-frame clones alone and lacks a portion of them. The table has about 95,000 clones, just under 70% seen once; the top ten hold over 13%.

Sequenced input: PBMCs. The receptor was derived from a woman in her forties or fifties in good health and CMV-seropositive. This chain connects TRBV7-9 to TRBJ2-7, with unresolved D. The CDR3 spells CSSKTPGSYEQYF. CDR3 nucleotides: TGTTCCAGCAAAACTCCAGGTTCCTACGAGCAGTACTTC.